These 12 T cell receptor beta chains came from one sample sequenced in a study of blood T cell repertoires in COVID-19. The assay was immunoSEQ multiplex PCR, and TCRdb's table has in-frame clones only and misses some. The sample holds approximately 240,000 clones, 70% to 90% seen once. Sequencing input: peripheral blood. These receptors originate from a woman in her forties who had recovered from COVID-19.

The V gene is TRBV9, the J gene TRBJ1-4, with 7 positions matching TRBD1. The V gene's germline CDR1 is SGDLS and CDR2 YYNGEE. The V and J ends lost 2 bases and 5 bases, in that order; junction bases with no gene match: 3. The CDR3 runs 14 residues. The DNA of the CDR3 is TGTGCCAGCAGCGTCCAGGGGGACAATGAAAAACTGTTTTTT. Translating gives CASSVQGDNEKLFF.

This clone was seen once. V usage is TRBV19 and J usage is TRBJ2-1, with 11 bases identical to TRBD2. The CDR3 length is 20 residues. Germline-derived CDR1 and CDR2 are LNHDA and SQIVND (reference sequence). V shed 1 base, J shed 0 bases, and the junction held 11 bases outside the gene matches. Written as DNA, the CDR3 is TGTGCCAGTAGTATAGGAGGCCCGGGACTAGCGGTTCTCTCCTACAATGAGCAGTTCTTC. Translation: CASSIGGPGLAVLSYNEQFF.

The gene calls are TRBV6-2 or TRBV6-3 and TRBJ1-4; D gene uncertain. CDR1 MNHEY and CDR2 SVGEGT come from the germline V gene. CDR3 length: 16 residues. With 0 bases removed from V and 5 bases from J, the gap between germline ends came to 13 bases. The CDR3 loop is CASSYSNPQRNEKLFF. The CDR3, as DNA: TGTGCCAGCAGTTACTCGAACCCCCAGAGGAATGAAAAACTGTTTTTT.

V gene TRBV19 combines with J gene TRBJ2-3, with D perhaps matching TRBD2 (5 bases). V lost 5 bases, J lost 3 bases, and 15 bases lay in between. Germline lookup yields CDR1 LNHDA and CDR2 SQIVND (reference sequence). The CDR3 loop spans 15 amino acids. CDR3 residues: CASSVAGGLTDTQYF. In DNA form, the CDR3 reads TGTGCCAGTAGTGTCGCGGGCGGCTTAACAGATACGCAGTATTTT.

This chain connects TRBV30 to TRBJ1-2, with 8 nucleotides matching TRBD1. The CDR3 runs to 12 residues. From germline, CDR1 is GTSNPN and CDR2 SVGIG (reference sequence). The V segment lost 1 base and the J segment 8 bases; nucleotides outside the gene matches: 3. CDR3 amino acids: CAWSGTGSGYTF. In nucleotides, the CDR3 is TGTGCCTGGAGTGGGACAGGGTCGGGCTACACCTTC.

The CDR3 sequence: CASSLSRTTGTGELFF. The CDR3 nucleotides are TGTGCCAGCAGCCTCTCTAGAACGACGGGTACCGGGGAGCTGTTTTTT. The chain combines TRBV7-9 with TRBJ2-2; D remains unclear. The CDR3 is 16 residues long. Germline lookup yields CDR1 SEHNR and CDR2 FQNEAQ (reference sequence). V gave up 5 bases and J gave up 5 bases, with 18 bases separating them. Full variable domain (rest looked up from reference TRBV7-9 and TRBJ2-2): DTGVSQNPRHKITKRGQNVTFRCDPISEHNRLYWYRQTLGQGPEFLTYFQNEAQLEKSRLLSDRFSAERPKGSFSTLEIQRTEQGDSAMYLCASSLSRTTGTGELFFGEGSRLTVL.

V usage is TRBV27 and J usage is TRBJ2-7; a weak D match, TRBD1 (6 bases). Per the germline V gene, CDR1 is MNHEY and CDR2 is SMNVEV (reference sequence). CDR3 length: 14 residues. Trimming took off 5 bases at V and 2 bases at J, with 13 bases between the two ends. As DNA, the CDR3 is TGTGCCAGCAGTCCCCGCAGGGGACCCTACGAGCAGTACTTC. Encoded protein: CASSPRRGPYEQYF.

This clone is a singleton in its sample. This chain joins TRBV5-1 and TRBJ2-2, with 14 bases lining up with TRBD2. The CDR3 has 17 residues. Per the germline V gene, CDR1 is SGHRS and CDR2 is YFSETQ. Trimming at V came to 4 bases and at J to 3 bases, leaving 5 bases not matched to a gene. In nucleotides, the CDR3 is TGCGCCAGCAGCCCAAGGGGACTAGCGGGAGACACCGGGGAGCTGTTTTTT. The encoded protein is CASSPRGLAGDTGELFF.

The table lists this clone with a few counts. The V and J genes are TRBV11-2 and TRBJ2-7; the match to TRBD1 covers 11 bases. The V and J ends lost 3 bases and 6 bases, in that order; junction bases with no gene match: 13. This CDR3 is 17 amino acids long. From germline, CDR1 is SGHAT and CDR2 FQNNGV. CDR3 DNA: TGTGCCAGCAGCTTGGTAGGGGCCGGGGACAGGGGGGTCGAGCAGTACTTC. It specifies CASSLVGAGDRGVEQYF.

V is TRBV29-1 and J is TRBJ1-6, with TRBD1 matching 7 bases. The CDR3 has 13 amino acids. The germline CDR1 and CDR2 sequences are SQVTM and ANQGSEA. After removal of 4 bases from V and 9 bases from J, the junction contained 6 bases not matched to a gene. CDR3 DNA: TGCAGCGTTGTGGAGACAGGGAGTTCACCCCTCCACTTT. Translating gives CSVVETGSSPLHF.

This clone was observed a single time. This sequence joins TRBV7-2 and TRBJ2-7; 10 bases map to TRBD1. The junction had 13 bases not matched to a gene; V was cut back by 4 bases and J by 4 bases. The CDR3 runs 17 residues. Germline assignment: CDR1 SGHTA and CDR2 FQGNSA. CDR3 bases: TGTGCCAGCAGCTCGCCCGTGGGGGACAGGGGTCTTTACGAGCAGTACTTC. It specifies CASSSPVGDRGLYEQYF.

The rearrangement links TRBV2 to TRBJ2-7; TRBD1 might be the D (5 bases). The V gene lost 0 bases and the J gene lost 0 bases, with 12 bases spanning the gap. The CDR3 is made up of 16 amino acids. From germline, CDR1 is SNHLY and CDR2 FYNNEI. Here the CDR3 reads CASSEALGQHSYEQYF. The CDR3 DNA reads as TGTGCCAGCAGTGAAGCGCTGGGGCAACACTCCTACGAGCAGTACTTC.